The 23 T cell receptor beta chains in this list originate from one sample, sequenced in a study of cytomegalovirus exposure and HLA in healthy donors. Primers included in the PCR were 60 Vbeta and 13 Jbeta primers. Only in-frame clones appear in the TCRdb table, and some are missing; sequencing was by immunoSEQ multiplex PCR. The sample has roughly 100,000 clones, just under 70% seen once. The sequenced sample was PBMCs. These receptors were collected from a woman in her forties or fifties in good health and CMV-seropositive.

The rearrangement joins TRBV4-1 to TRBJ2-7; D remains unclear. CDR1 MGHRA and CDR2 YSYEKL come from the germline V gene. Trimming took off 1 base at V and 1 base at J, with 14 bases between the two ends. This CDR3 spans 16 amino acids. CDR3 sequence reads: CASSQGSSFHSYEQYF. CDR3 in DNA: TGCGCCAGCAGCCAAGGCTCGAGCTTCCATTCCTACGAGCAGTACTTC.

This chain connects TRBV30 to TRBJ2-3; D not resolved. CDR1 is GTSNPN and CDR2 is SVGIG in the germline V gene (reference sequence). The CDR3 loop spans 11 amino acids. V lost 4 bases to trimming and J lost 5 bases, with 7 bases between them. DNA for the CDR3: TGTGCCTGGACCAGGCAAGATACGCAGTATTTT. Its translation is CAWTRQDTQYF.

The rearrangement uses TRBV11-2 and TRBJ2-7; 7 bases agree with TRBD2. With V trimmed by 2 bases and J by 6 bases, 13 bases remained unmatched. From germline, CDR1 is SGHAT and CDR2 FQNNGV. The CDR3 contains 16 residues. The CDR3 DNA reads TGTGCCAGCAGCTTATGGGGTGGGACTACCTTCGGCGAGCAGTACTTC. This codes for CASSLWGGTTFGEQYF.

V and J are TRBV19 and TRBJ2-5, with D perhaps TRBD1 (6 bases). V was clipped by 1 base and J by 1 base, with 16 bases between them. There are 17 residues in the CDR3. Germline V gene data show CDR1 as LNHDA and CDR2 as SQIVND (reference sequence). The DNA for the CDR3 is TGTGCCAGTAGTATAGGCCGGGACATTGGACTCCAAGAGACCCAGTACTTC. Translated: CASSIGRDIGLQETQYF.

The chain combines TRBV7-9 with TRBJ2-2; 8 nucleotides agree with TRBD1. The CDR3 spans 15 residues. After removal of 5 bases from V and 0 bases from J, the junction contained 2 bases not matched to a gene. CDR1 SEHNR and CDR2 FQNEAQ come from the germline V gene (reference sequence). CDR3 in DNA: TGTGCCAGCAGCACGGACAGGGCGAACACCGGGGAGCTGTTTTTT. Protein: CASSTDRANTGELFF. The full variable domain, completed using reference TRBV7-9 and TRBJ2-2, is DTGVSQNPRHKITKRGQNVTFRCDPISEHNRLYWYRQTLGQGPEFLTYFQNEAQLEKSRLLSDRFSAERPKGSFSTLEIQRTEQGDSAMYLCASSTDRANTGELFFGEGSRLTVL.

The chain joins TRBV4-2 to TRBJ2-1, with 7 bases identical to TRBD2. The CDR3 is 16 amino acids. Unmatched junction bases numbered 6, after V lost 0 bases and J lost 4 bases. Germline V CDR1 and CDR2: LGHNA, YNFKEQ. For the CDR3, the DNA is TGTGCCAGCAGCCAAGAACGTGGGAGGGAATACAATGAGCAGTTCTTC. This sequence encodes CASSQERGREYNEQFF.

The chain uses TRBV11-2 and TRBJ1-6, with D possibly matching TRBD1 (5 bases). The V end lost 5 bases, the J end lost 9 bases, and 8 bases lay between the germline ends. Germline CDR1 reads SGHAT; CDR2 reads FQNNGV. CDR3 size: 12 residues. CDR3 loop: CASSGAGSPLHF. The CDR3 DNA is TGTGCCAGCAGCGGGGCAGGTTCACCCCTCCACTTT.

The V gene is TRBV19, the J gene TRBJ2-7, with 7 bases that match TRBD2. CDR3 length: 14 amino acids. Germline V gene data show CDR1 as LNHDA and CDR2 as SQIVND (reference sequence). After removal of 5 bases from V and 7 bases from J, the junction contained 11 bases not matched to a gene. CDR3 in amino acids: CASSPWRESGEQYF. The CDR3 nucleotides are TGTGCCAGTAGTCCCTGGCGGGAGTCGGGGGAGCAGTACTTC.

The rearrangement joins TRBV12-5 to TRBJ2-1; 11 bases map to TRBD2. Trimming at V came to 0 bases and at J to 9 bases, leaving 7 bases not matched to a gene. The CDR3 covers 16 residues. CDR1 is LGHNT and CDR2 is FRNRAP in the germline V gene. CDR3 nucleotides: TGTGCTAGTGGTTTGGTATCGGGGCTAGCGGGAGGTGAGCAGTTCTTC. It specifies CASGLVSGLAGGEQFF.

The V call is TRBV19, the J call TRBJ2-7; 8 bases match TRBD2. The germline gives CDR1 LNHDA, CDR2 SQIVND (reference sequence). With 3 bases clipped from V and 0 bases from J, the junction kept 4 bases outside the gene matches. The CDR3 is made up of 15 amino acids. In DNA, the CDR3 is TGTGCCAGTAGTATGACAAGCGGGAGCTCCTACGAGCAGTACTTC. This encodes CASSMTSGSSYEQYF.

The rearrangement uses TRBV4-1 and TRBJ1-2; D perhaps matches TRBD1 (6 bases). Germline loops: CDR1 MGHRA, CDR2 YSYEKL. The CDR3 consists of 13 residues. V dropped 4 bases and J dropped 5 bases, with 11 bases sitting between them. The chain's CDR3 is CASSPGGQYGYTF. In DNA form, the CDR3 reads TGCGCCAGCAGCCCCGGGGGGCAGTATGGCTACACCTTC.

The chain couples TRBV29-1 to TRBJ2-2; the match to TRBD2 covers 7 bases. V shed 0 bases and J 6 bases; nucleotides not matched to a gene: 10. Germline loops: CDR1 SQVTM, CDR2 ANQGSEA. The CDR3 consists of 16 residues. CDR3 bases: TGCAGCGTTGAAGAGGTGGCGGGAGCTTTCGCCGGGGAGCTGTTTTTT. Amino acids: CSVEEVAGAFAGELFF.

This clone came up a few times. The chain has TRBV28 and TRBJ2-7; tentatively, D is TRBD1 (6 bases). Trimming took off 10 bases at V and 0 bases at J, with 10 bases between the two ends. This CDR3 is built from 12 residues. CDR1 MDHEN and CDR2 SYDVKM come from the germline V gene. CDR3: CATPRGSYEQYF. The DNA of the CDR3 is TGTGCCACCCCCAGGGGCTCCTACGAGCAGTACTTC.

This clone has just a few counts. This chain uses TRBV5-6 with TRBJ2-5, with D unclear. Germline V gives CDR1 SGHDT, CDR2 YYEEEE. Trimming took off 4 bases at V and 4 bases at J, with 11 bases between the two ends. The CDR3 runs to 13 residues. DNA of the CDR3: TGTGCCAGCAGCCGCCGCCCGGGAGAGACCCAGTACTTC. The encoded protein is CASSRRPGETQYF. Supplemented by reference TRBV5-6 and TRBJ2-5, the full variable domain reads DAGVTQSPTHLIKTRGQQVTLRCSPKSGHDTVSWYQQALGQGPQFIFQYYEEEERQRGNFPDRFSGHQFPNYSSELNVNALLLGDSALYLCASSRRPGETQYFGPGTRLLVL.

This clone was detected a few times. This chain uses TRBV11-3 with TRBJ2-3, with TRBD2 identical over 12 bases. This CDR3 contains 15 residues. CDR1 is SGHNT, CDR2 YENEEA, per germline. Trimming at V came to 5 bases and at J to 6 bases, leaving 6 bases not matched to a gene. The CDR3 coding sequence is TGTGCCAGCAGCCTAGCGGGAGGGCCAGGGGATACGCAGTATTTT. This codes for CASSLAGGPGDTQYF.

The chain has TRBV15 and TRBJ1-5; no definite D call. Trimming cost V 0 bases and J 5 bases, with 8 bases left between them. This CDR3 region has 14 residues. CDR1 and CDR2 (germline): LNHNV, YYDKDF (reference sequence). The CDR3 loop is CATSRDTRYQPQHF. CDR3 coding DNA: TGTGCCACCAGCAGAGATACCAGATATCAGCCCCAGCATTTT.

The CDR3 loop reads CAGQGGPEETQYF. The CDR3 DNA is TGTGCCGGCCAGGGGGGACCAGAAGAGACCCAGTACTTC. The chain combines TRBV7-8 with TRBJ2-5; TRBD1 might be the D (7 bases). V shed 11 bases and J shed 3 bases, with 16 bases lying between them. In germline, CDR1 is SGHVS, CDR2 FQNEAQ. The CDR3 covers 13 residues.

The chain employs TRBV4-2 and TRBJ2-7; 7 bases match TRBD1. The CDR3 is 16 amino acids. CDR1 and CDR2 (germline): LGHNA, YNFKEQ. J was trimmed by 0 bases and V by 2 bases; bases with no gene match: 7. The CDR3 reads CASSQSDRENSYEQYF. In nucleotides, the CDR3 is TGTGCCAGCAGCCAAAGTGACAGGGAGAACTCCTACGAGCAGTACTTC.

This sequence joins TRBV28 and TRBJ2-7; D is perhaps TRBD2 (5 bases). Trimming took 9 bases from V and 3 from J, leaving 12 bases between them. Looked up from germline, CDR1 is MDHEN and CDR2 is SYDVKM. The CDR3 is 12 residues long. The CDR3 coding sequence is TGTGCCAGTGAGGGCGAGCGCTACGAGCAGTACTTC. Its translation: CASEGERYEQYF.

The CDR3 reads CASSQDRDQPQHF. Here the CDR3 DNA reads TGTGCCAGCAGTCAGGACAGGGATCAGCCCCAGCATTTT. The chain employs TRBV2 and TRBJ1-5; 8 bases match TRBD1. The germline CDR1 and CDR2 sequences are SNHLY and FYNNEI. V lost 5 bases, J lost 5 bases, and 2 bases stayed unmatched. The length of the CDR3 is 13 residues.

J is TRBJ2-5 and V is TRBV28; D not certain. CDR3 length equals 13 residues. Germline V gives CDR1 MDHEN, CDR2 SYDVKM. V gave up 3 bases and J gave up 4 bases, with 9 bases separating them. CDR3 DNA sequence: TGTGCCAGCAGTTTGCTGGAGCGAGAGACCCAGTACTTC. This sequence encodes CASSLLERETQYF.

The chain combines TRBV19 with TRBJ1-3, with TRBD1 identical over 9 bases. Germline V lookup: CDR1 LNHDA, CDR2 SQIVND (reference sequence). With V trimmed by 7 bases and J by 3 bases, 7 bases remained unmatched. The CDR3 is 15 amino acids. The CDR3: CASTPTGGDGNTIYF. The CDR3 nucleotides are TGTGCCAGTACCCCGACAGGGGGTGATGGAAACACCATATATTTT.

The chain employs TRBV6-5 and TRBJ2-2, with D maybe TRBD2 (6 bases). The CDR3 covers 15 residues. Germline V gene lookup returns CDR1 MNHEY and CDR2 SVGAGI. V lost 1 base and J lost 3, with 9 bases in between. The chain's CDR3 is CASSYLGRYTGELFF. Here the CDR3 DNA reads TGTGCCAGCAGTTACTTAGGGAGGTACACCGGGGAGCTGTTTTTT.